This TCR beta chain derives from a study of spatial heterogeneity in lung cancer. Findings and caveats of the study: Tumoral mutation counts were tracked by counts of expanded intratumoral alpha and beta TCRs. Coverage estimated for tumor T cells reached roughly 6.8% for alpha chains and roughly 14% for beta chains.

As for time point: sample taken at primary tumor resection. The sequenced material consisted of unsorted whole RNA from tumor, nontumor lung or frozen PBMC. The CDR3 contains 15 residues. The germline gives CDR1 KGHDR, CDR2 SFDVKD. Trimming cost V 4 bases and J 15 bases; bases outside gene matches: 10. In its sample, this clonotype ranks as medium-sized. What it recognizes is unknown. TCRdb reprocessed the 5' RACE reads via MiXCR and lists one record per CDR3 protein. The sample holds over 1,400 distinct CDR3 sequences, 8% to 10% seen once. This rearrangement joins TRBV24-1 to TRBJ2-1; 14 bases line up with TRBD2. The receptor was isolated from a male donor with early-stage non-small cell lung cancer. This specimen consisted of lung tumor tissue, obtained at surgery. The CDR3 loop is CATSDTGTSGGSLFF. DNA of the CDR3: TGTGCCACCAGTGACACCGGGACTAGCGGGGGTAGTCTGTTCTTC.